This T cell receptor (beta chain) was sequenced during a study of T cells after yellow fever vaccination. At least ten counts were recorded for this clonotype. TCRdb used MiXCR to reprocess the 5' RACE reads, holding one entry per CDR3 protein. In the table there are nearly 70,000 distinct CDR3 sequences, about 6% of which are singletons. This receptor was identified in a man in his late teens or twenties who received the YFV17D yellow fever vaccine. The specimen comprised CD8+ T cells sorted from PBMCs, sampled about 41 days after the first yellow fever vaccination.

CDR3 amino acids: CASSYGLGQHYEQYF. The CDR3 DNA is TGTGCCAGCAGTTACGGATTGGGACAGCATTACGAGCAGTACTTC. This chain connects TRBV6-5 to TRBJ2-7; TRBD1 agrees at 7 bases. The CDR3 contains 15 residues. CDR1 is MNHEY, CDR2 SVGAGI, per germline. V trimming: 2 bases; J trimming: 4 bases; junction bases outside the gene matches: 8.